One and the same sample provided the 23 T cell receptor beta chains below, sequenced in a study of shared clonotypes between healthy human individuals. Here immunoSEQ multiplex PCR was the method, and the copy in TCRdb shows in-frame clones only, minus some. The table lists almost 750,000 clones, roughly two thirds of them singletons. Sequencing was performed on memory CD4+ T cells sorted from blood. Subset reported: CD45RA-negative fraction. The receptors originated from a woman younger than 45 in good health.

This clone was recorded once. The rearrangement uses TRBV5-5 and TRBJ1-2; D is uncertain. Trimming removed 4 bases from V and 0 bases from J, with 19 bases in between. Per germline, CDR1 SGHKS and CDR2 YYEKEE (reference sequence). The CDR3 length is 17 residues. This chain's CDR3 is CASSPPGQVFTNYGYTF. The CDR3 DNA sequence: TGTGCCAGCAGCCCCCCGGGTCAGGTCTTTACTAACTATGGCTACACCTTC.

This chain joins TRBV10-1 and TRBJ2-7, with D unresolved. Germline lookup yields CDR1 WNHNN and CDR2 SYGVQD (reference sequence). The CDR3 has 13 residues. With 4 bases removed from V and 9 bases from J, the gap between germline ends came to 16 bases. CDR3 loop: CASSAGSILSQYF. DNA of the CDR3: TGCGCCAGCAGTGCCGGCTCGATCCTATCGCAGTACTTC.

The chain couples TRBV4-1 to TRBJ1-4; TRBD1 might be the D (5 bases). CDR1 MGHRA and CDR2 YSYEKL come from the germline V gene. Trimming left V 3 bases short and J 7 bases short, with 15 bases between. This CDR3 is built from 15 residues. This CDR3 is CASSHRIRQFEKLFF. As DNA, the CDR3 is TGCGCCAGCAGCCATAGAATTCGACAGTTTGAAAAACTGTTTTTT.

The rearrangement uses TRBV5-6 and TRBJ2-7; D possibly corresponds to TRBD1 (5 bases). Germline-derived CDR1 and CDR2 are SGHDT and YYEEEE. The CDR3 covers 13 residues. V lost 5 bases, J lost 0 bases, and 9 bases lay in between. CDR3: CASSPGPSYEQYF. CDR3 nucleotide sequence: TGTGCCAGCAGTCCAGGGCCCTCCTACGAGCAGTACTTC.

This chain joins TRBV5-4 and TRBJ2-1; D unclear. Germline loops: CDR1 SGHNT, CDR2 YYREEE (reference sequence). The CDR3 loop spans 11 amino acids. The germline V and J ends were trimmed by 4 bases and 11 bases, with 10 bases remaining between them. CDR3 protein: CASSLTGQQFF. DNA for the CDR3: TGTGCCAGCAGCCTAACCGGACAGCAGTTCTTC.

This chain uses TRBV5-5 with TRBJ2-5; TRBD1 aligns across 9 bases. The V and J ends lost 0 bases and 4 bases, in that order; junction bases with no gene match: 7. This CDR3 region has 16 residues. The V gene's germline CDR1 is SGHKS and CDR2 YYEKEE (reference sequence). CDR3 nucleotides: TGTGCCAGCAGCTTGGGACAGGGGGGAACGGGAGAGACCCAGTACTTC. It encodes CASSLGQGGTGETQYF.

The chain combines TRBV25-1 with TRBJ1-4; TRBD1 might be the D (5 bases). This CDR3 region has 16 residues. The V gene lost 5 bases and the J gene lost 0 bases, with 13 bases spanning the gap. Germline values: CDR1 MGHDK, CDR2 SYGVNS. CDR3 loop: CASSRQGGATNEKLFF. The CDR3 nucleotides are TGTGCCAGCAGTAGGCAGGGTGGTGCAACTAATGAAAAACTGTTTTTT.

There are many counts of this clone. In nucleotides, the CDR3 is TGTGCCAGCATAAGGAACAGGGGGCTTATGAACACTGAAGCTTTCTTT. This sequence encodes CASIRNRGLMNTEAFF. The rearrangement links TRBV27 to TRBJ1-1; 9 positions agree with TRBD1. This CDR3 spans 16 amino acids. Germline assignment: CDR1 MNHEY and CDR2 SMNVEV (reference sequence). The ends lost 7 bases at V and 0 bases at J; junction bases unmatched: 9.

This chain links TRBV7-9 with TRBJ2-3; TRBD2 matches at 10 bases. Germline V CDR1 and CDR2: SEHNR, FQNEAQ (reference sequence). The CDR3 length is 16 residues. With V trimmed by 6 bases and J by 5 bases, 11 bases remained unmatched. The CDR3 loop reads CASRPAVAGGRDTQYF. The DNA for the CDR3 is TGTGCCAGCAGACCCGCGGTAGCGGGAGGTAGAGATACGCAGTATTTT. Full variable domain (missing parts from reference TRBV7-9 and TRBJ2-3): DTGVSQNPRHKITKRGQNVTFRCDPISEHNRLYWYRQTLGQGPEFLTYFQNEAQLEKSRLLSDRFSAERPKGSFSTLEIQRTEQGDSAMYLCASRPAVAGGRDTQYFGPGTRLTVL.

The genes are TRBV28 and TRBJ1-5; D unclear. Trimming took off 2 bases at V and 4 bases at J, with 6 bases between the two ends. The CDR3 loop spans 13 amino acids. Germline V gene lookup returns CDR1 MDHEN and CDR2 SYDVKM. The CDR3 region has the DNA TGTGCCAGCAGTTTAAATGGGAATCAGCCCCAGCATTTT. Its protein is CASSLNGNQPQHF.

The chain carries TRBV7-9 and TRBJ1-1; D may be TRBD1 (6 bases). The V and J ends lost 6 bases and 1 base respectively, with 9 bases between them. The germline gives CDR1 SEHNR, CDR2 FQNEAQ (reference sequence). The CDR3 sequence is 13 residues long. Written as DNA, the CDR3 is TGTGCCAGCAGAGGGGACAAGAACACTGAAGCTTTCTTT. This sequence encodes CASRGDKNTEAFF. The whole variable domain, remainder taken from reference TRBV7-9 and TRBJ1-1, is DTGVSQNPRHKITKRGQNVTFRCDPISEHNRLYWYRQTLGQGPEFLTYFQNEAQLEKSRLLSDRFSAERPKGSFSTLEIQRTEQGDSAMYLCASRGDKNTEAFFGQGTRLTVV.

The CDR3 DNA reads TGTGCCAGCAGGATCGCCGGGACATCCGGAAACACCATATATTTT. Translation gives CASRIAGTSGNTIYF. The rearrangement uses TRBV6-1 and TRBJ1-3; possible D gene TRBD1, 6 bases. This CDR3 contains 15 residues. Germline lookup yields CDR1 MNHNS and CDR2 SASEGT. The ends were cut back, 6 bases at V and 4 bases at J, with 16 bases in the middle.

This clone was picked up a small number of times. The V and J genes are TRBV4-1 and TRBJ2-1; 11 bases are a match to TRBD2. V dropped 7 bases and J dropped 3; count of bases not matched to a gene: 5. CDR3 length: 15 residues. CDR1 MGHRA and CDR2 YSYEKL come from the germline V gene. The CDR3 reads CASIGTSGFYNEQFF. The CDR3 DNA follows: TGCGCCAGCATCGGGACTAGCGGATTCTACAATGAGCAGTTCTTC.

The chain is built from TRBV28 and TRBJ1-2; TRBD1 agrees at 9 bases. Germline CDR1 MDHEN, CDR2 SYDVKM. The CDR3 totals 15 residues. V was pared by 2 bases and J by 4 bases, with 5 bases of the junction left unmatched. The CDR3 coding sequence is TGTGCCAGCAGTTTAGTAGGACAGGGGATCTATGGCTACACCTTC. Translated: CASSLVGQGIYGYTF.

This rearrangement joins TRBV18 to TRBJ2-2, with 10 bases aligning to TRBD2. The V gene end was trimmed by 5 bases and the J gene end by 3 bases; junction bases not matched to a gene: 6. The germline V gene encodes CDR1 KGHSH and CDR2 LQKENI. The CDR3 is 16 amino acids. The CDR3: CASSSGTSVYTGELFF. The CDR3 DNA follows: TGTGCCAGCTCATCTGGGACTAGCGTATACACCGGGGAGCTGTTTTTT.

This clone turned up a few times. The chain links TRBV18 to TRBJ1-2; D gene unclear. Germline CDR1 KGHSH, CDR2 LQKENI. With 4 bases removed from V and 4 bases from J, the gap between germline ends came to 16 bases. This CDR3 comprises 15 residues. The CDR3 loop is CASSQARDVGYGYTF. The CDR3 DNA is TGTGCCAGCTCACAGGCAAGGGATGTGGGCTATGGCTACACCTTC.

In this sample, this clone turned up once. This chain connects TRBV2 to TRBJ2-1; 10 positions match TRBD2. V shed 2 bases, J shed 3 bases, and the junction held 1 base outside the gene matches. The CDR3 contains 15 residues. Germline CDR1 and CDR2: SNHLY and FYNNEI. This chain's CDR3 is CASSEWTSGYNEQFF. The CDR3 nucleotides are TGTGCCAGCAGTGAATGGACTAGCGGCTACAATGAGCAGTTCTTC.

V gene TRBV19 combines with J gene TRBJ2-2; D may correspond to TRBD1 or TRBD2 (7 bases each). CDR3 size: 16 residues. Germline V gives CDR1 LNHDA, CDR2 SQIVND (reference sequence). Trimming took 7 bases from V and 6 from J, leaving 21 bases between them. The CDR3 spells CASKVGGSGNAGELFF. CDR3 nucleotides: TGTGCCAGTAAGGTAGGGGGCAGCGGGAATGCCGGGGAGCTGTTTTTT.

The gene calls are TRBV27 and TRBJ2-7, with D maybe TRBD1 (6 bases). Germline lookup yields CDR1 MNHEY and CDR2 SMNVEV (reference sequence). CDR3 size: 14 residues. V was shortened by 6 bases and J by 3 bases, with 15 bases between the two germline ends. CDR3 region: CASSRLGTYYEQYF. The CDR3 nucleotides are TGTGCCAGCAGCCGGCTCGGGACATACTACGAGCAGTACTTC.

The chain combines TRBV9 with TRBJ2-3; 11 nucleotides agree with TRBD2. Looked up from germline, CDR1 is SGDLS and CDR2 is YYNGEE. The CDR3 covers 15 residues. The J segment lost 2 bases and the V segment lost 2 bases, leaving 1 base of the junction unmatched. CDR3 sequence (DNA): TGTGCCAGCAGCGTTAGCGGGAGGGCCACAGATACGCAGTATTTT. Its protein is CASSVSGRATDTQYF.

The sample holds one count of this clone. V gene TRBV28 combines with J gene TRBJ2-7; no reliable D call. CDR1 MDHEN and CDR2 SYDVKM come from the germline V gene. This CDR3 is built from 14 residues. V gave up 6 bases and J gave up 2 bases, with 14 bases separating them. The CDR3 protein is CASSPLPSPYEQYF. For the CDR3, the DNA is TGTGCCAGCAGCCCTTTACCATCCCCCTACGAGCAGTACTTC.

The genes are TRBV7-2 and TRBJ1-3; TRBD1 matches at 7 bases. CDR1 is SGHTA and CDR2 is FQGNSA in the germline V gene. V dropped 5 bases and J dropped 4; count of bases not matched to a gene: 8. The CDR3 covers 15 residues. The DNA of the CDR3 is TGTGCCAGCAGCCTAATAACAGGGGTGGGAAACACCATATATTTT. Translating it yields CASSLITGVGNTIYF.

The chain couples TRBV11-2 to TRBJ2-3; D ambiguous. Germline CDR1 SGHAT, CDR2 FQNNGV. CDR3 length: 13 residues. Trimming took 1 base from V and 6 from J, leaving 8 bases between them. The CDR3, as DNA: TGTGCCAGCAGCTTAGCCCCAGCCGATACGCAGTATTTT. Amino acids: CASSLAPADTQYF.